The rows below give T cell receptor beta chains drawn from one sample of a study of blood T cell repertoires in COVID-19. Sequencing used immunoSEQ multiplex PCR; TCRdb keeps in-frame clones, though not all of them. The table shows tens of thousands of clones, with 85% to 90% occurring only once. Sequencing input: peripheral blood. The receptors derive from a man aged 70-80 years with acute or convalescent COVID-19. Each CDR3 is given with its conserved first and last residue. The order of the fields is D gene, clone size, V gene, CDR3 length, J gene, CDR3 protein, CDR3 DNA. The D gene is left open where the match is weak. Rows may omit the clone size; those that give it use once, few, many or a size class.

.	.	TRBV6-4	14	TRBJ2-3	CASSEEASTDTQYF	TGTGCCAGCAGTGAGGAGGCTAGCACAGATACGCAGTATTTT
TRBD1	.	TRBV6-2/TRBV6-3	13	TRBJ2-4	CASSPGQGYIQYF	TGTGCCAGCAGCCCGGGACAGGGGTACATTCAGTACTTC
TRBD2	once	TRBV7-2	14	TRBJ2-4	CASSGSGGENIQYF	TGTGCCAGCAGCGGTAGCGGGGGGGAAAACATTCAGTACTTC
.	.	TRBV9	15	TRBJ1-1	CASSPDSHQNTEAFF	TGTGCCAGCAGCCCGGACAGCCATCAAAACACTGAAGCTTTCTTT
TRBD2	.	TRBV24-1	16	TRBJ2-2	CATAGGSGGNTGELFF	TGTGCCACCGCGGGGGGCAGCGGGGGAAACACCGGGGAGCTGTTTTTT
TRBD1	.	TRBV6-2/TRBV6-3	15	TRBJ1-4	CASSSQTGENEKLFF	TGTGCCAGCAGTAGCCAGACAGGGGAAAATGAAAAACTGTTTTTT
TRBD2	once	TRBV19	14	TRBJ2-3	CASSMGLEGDTQYF	TGTGCCAGTAGTATGGGACTAGAAGGAGATACGCAGTATTTT
TRBD2	.	TRBV7-2	14	TRBJ2-3	CASSPTSVRDTQYF	TGTGCCAGCAGCCCAACTAGCGTCAGAGATACGCAGTATTTT
TRBD2	once	TRBV4-1	15	TRBJ2-5	CASSQQLAGVETQYF	TGCGCCAGCAGCCAACAACTAGCGGGGGTTGAGACCCAGTACTTC
TRBD2	.	TRBV5-4	15	TRBJ2-5	CASSFLVRGGETQYF	TGTGCCAGCAGCTTTCTAGTACGGGGGGGAGAGACCCAGTACTTC
.	once	TRBV6-6	15	TRBJ1-5	CASGGDPYSNQPQHF	TGTGCCAGCGGGGGCGACCCTTATAGCAATCAGCCCCAGCATTTT
.	.	TRBV19	15	TRBJ1-2	CASSIVEGEAYGYTF	TGTGCCAGTAGTATAGTTGAGGGGGAAGCCTATGGCTACACCTTC
TRBD1	.	TRBV18	15	TRBJ1-4	CASSLGQGLEEKLFF	TGTGCCAGCTCCCTCGGACAGGGCCTCGAGGAAAAACTGTTTTTT
TRBD2	few	TRBV15	15	TRBJ2-7	CATSRGTSGAYEQYF	TGTGCCACCAGCAGAGGGACTAGCGGAGCCTACGAGCAGTACTTC
TRBD1	.	TRBV6-1	15	TRBJ1-2	CASSETRQGIYGYTF	TGTGCCAGCAGTGAAACGAGACAGGGGATCTATGGCTACACCTTC